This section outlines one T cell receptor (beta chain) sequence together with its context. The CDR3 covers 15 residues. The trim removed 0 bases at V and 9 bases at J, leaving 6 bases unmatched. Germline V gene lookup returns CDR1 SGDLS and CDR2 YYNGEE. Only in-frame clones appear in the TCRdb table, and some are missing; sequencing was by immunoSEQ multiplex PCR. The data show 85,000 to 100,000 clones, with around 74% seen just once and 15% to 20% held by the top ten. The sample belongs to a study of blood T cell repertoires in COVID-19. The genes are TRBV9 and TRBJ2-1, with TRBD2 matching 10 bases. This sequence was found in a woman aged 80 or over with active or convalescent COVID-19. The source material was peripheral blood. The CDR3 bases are TGTGCCAGCAGCGTAGCAGCGGGAGGGCTGCTTGAGCAGTTCTTC. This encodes CASSVAAGGLLEQFF.